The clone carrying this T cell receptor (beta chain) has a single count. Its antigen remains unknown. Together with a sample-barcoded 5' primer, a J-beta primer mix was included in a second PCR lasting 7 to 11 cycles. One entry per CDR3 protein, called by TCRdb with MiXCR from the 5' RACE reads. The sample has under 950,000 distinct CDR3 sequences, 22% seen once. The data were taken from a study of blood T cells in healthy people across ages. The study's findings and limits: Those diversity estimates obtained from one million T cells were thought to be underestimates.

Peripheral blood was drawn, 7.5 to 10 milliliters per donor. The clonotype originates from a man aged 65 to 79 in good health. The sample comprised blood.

The CDR3 here is CASSPGGGLSPLHF. The CDR3 coding sequence is TGTGCCAGCAGCCCCGGGGGGGGCTTGTCACCCCTCCACTTT. The chain joins TRBV11-2 to TRBJ1-6; D is perhaps TRBD1 (6 bases). The CDR3 runs 14 residues. Germline V gene sequence: CDR1 SGHAT, CDR2 FQNNGV. V was trimmed by 5 bases and J by 10 bases, leaving 15 bases between them.